This T cell receptor (beta chain) originates from a study of blood T cell repertoires in COVID-19. At the level of the study: The cDNA or gDNA used as material had been derived from T cells, B-cell-depleted T cells, or PBMCs.

The protocol was immunoSEQ multiplex PCR, while the TCRdb copy is restricted to in-frame clones and leaves out a portion. The sample shows hundreds of thousands of clones, 82% of them seen only once. The sample consisted of peripheral blood. This clonotype originated in a woman older than 75 with active or convalescent COVID-19.

This CDR3 reads CASSQSTGRELFF. Here the CDR3 DNA reads TGTGCCAGCAGCCAATCGACAGGGCGGGAGCTGTTTTTT. The chain recombines TRBV3-1 (or the pseudogene TRBV3-2) with TRBJ2-2; 7 bases agree with TRBD1. This CDR3 comprises 13 residues. Germline-derived CDR1 and CDR2 are LGHDT and YNNKEL (reference sequence). J lost 9 bases, V lost 2 bases, and 3 bases had no gene match.